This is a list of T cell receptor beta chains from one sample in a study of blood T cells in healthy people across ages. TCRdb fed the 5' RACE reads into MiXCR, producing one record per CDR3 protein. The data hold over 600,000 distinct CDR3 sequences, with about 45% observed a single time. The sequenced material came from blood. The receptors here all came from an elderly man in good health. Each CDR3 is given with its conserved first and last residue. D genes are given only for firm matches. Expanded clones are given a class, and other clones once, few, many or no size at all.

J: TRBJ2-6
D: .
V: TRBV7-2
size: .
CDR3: CASSKDSRANVLTF
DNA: TGTGCCAGCAGCAAGGACAGTCGGGCCAACGTCCTGACTTTC

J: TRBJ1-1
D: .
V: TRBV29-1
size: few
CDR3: CSVHRAGNTEAFF
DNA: TGCAGCGTCCATAGGGCAGGGAACACTGAAGCTTTCTTT

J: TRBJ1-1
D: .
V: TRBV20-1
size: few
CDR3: CSARVVSGDRNTEAFF
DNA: TGCAGTGCTAGAGTGGTGTCAGGGGACCGAAACACTGAAGCTTTCTTT

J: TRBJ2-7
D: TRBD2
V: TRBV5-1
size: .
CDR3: CASSARGGGTSGYEQYF
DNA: TGCGCCAGCAGCGCCCGGGGTGGAGGGACTAGCGGATACGAGCAGTACTTC

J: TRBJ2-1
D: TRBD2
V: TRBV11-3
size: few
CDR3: CASSLGTSANFEQFF
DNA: TGTGCCAGCAGCCTGGGGACTAGCGCCAACTTTGAGCAGTTCTTC

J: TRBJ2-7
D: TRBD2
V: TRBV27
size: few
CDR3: CASGTSGPYEQYF
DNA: TGTGCCAGCGGGACTAGCGGTCCCTACGAGCAGTACTTC

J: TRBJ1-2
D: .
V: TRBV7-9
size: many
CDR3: CASSGPRANYGYTF
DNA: TGTGCCAGCAGTGGCCCCAGGGCTAACTATGGCTACACCTTC

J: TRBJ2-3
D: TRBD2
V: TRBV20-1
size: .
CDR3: CSASAGPTDTQYF
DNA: TGCAGTGCCTCAGCGGGGCCTACAGATACGCAGTATTTT

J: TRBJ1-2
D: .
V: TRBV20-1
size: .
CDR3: CSASRGGDFYGYTF
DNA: TGCAGTGCTAGTCGAGGGGGAGACTTCTATGGCTACACCTTC

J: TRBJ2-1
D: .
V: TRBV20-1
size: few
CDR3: CSAVPGIPGVNEQFF
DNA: TGCAGTGCGGTACCCGGGATACCCGGGGTCAATGAGCAGTTCTTC

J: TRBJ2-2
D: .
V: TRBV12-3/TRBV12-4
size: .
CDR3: CASSATNTGELFF
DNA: TGTGCCAGCAGTGCTACGAACACCGGGGAGCTGTTTTTT

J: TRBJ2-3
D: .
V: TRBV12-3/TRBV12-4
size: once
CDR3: CASSLAKRIHLADTQYF
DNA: TGTGCCAGCAGTTTAGCTAAGCGTATTCATTTGGCAGATACGCAGTATTTT

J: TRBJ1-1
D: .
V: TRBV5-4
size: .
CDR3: CASSPSPRTEAFF
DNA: TGTGCCAGCAGCCCCTCACCGCGGACTGAAGCTTTCTTT

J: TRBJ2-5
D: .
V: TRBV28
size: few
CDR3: CASSLYRGQETQYF
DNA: TGTGCCAGCAGTTTATACCGCGGTCAAGAGACCCAGTACTTC

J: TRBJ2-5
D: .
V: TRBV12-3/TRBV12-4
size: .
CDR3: CASSLGTSNFNEQYF
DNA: TGTGCCAGCAGTCTCGGGACTTCTAACTTCAATGAGCAGTACTTC

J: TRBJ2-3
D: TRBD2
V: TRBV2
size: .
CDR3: CASRKGASGSTDTQYF
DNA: TGTGCCAGCAGGAAGGGGGCTAGCGGGAGTACAGATACGCAGTATTTT

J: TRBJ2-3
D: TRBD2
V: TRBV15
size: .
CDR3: CATSRDVGLGTDTQYF
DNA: TGTGCCACCAGCAGAGACGTTGGACTAGGCACAGATACGCAGTATTTT

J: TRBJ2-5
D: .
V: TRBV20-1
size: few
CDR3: CSARRTELQETQYF
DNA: TGCAGTGCTAGAAGGACAGAGTTACAAGAGACCCAGTACTTC

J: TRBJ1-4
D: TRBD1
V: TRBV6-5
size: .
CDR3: CASGVTPGQNEKLFF
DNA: TGTGCCAGCGGTGTTACGCCGGGACAGAATGAAAAACTGTTTTTT

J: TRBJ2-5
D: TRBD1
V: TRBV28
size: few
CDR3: CASSDQDRGQETQYF
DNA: TGTGCCAGCAGCGACCAGGACAGGGGCCAAGAGACCCAGTACTTC

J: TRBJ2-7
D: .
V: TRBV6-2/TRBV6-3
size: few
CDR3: CASSYSAVFYEQYF
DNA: TGTGCCAGCAGTTACTCGGCAGTATTCTACGAGCAGTACTTC

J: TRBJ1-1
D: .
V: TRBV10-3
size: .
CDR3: CAINPNGGSTEAFF
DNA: TGTGCCATCAATCCCAACGGGGGGAGCACTGAAGCTTTCTTT

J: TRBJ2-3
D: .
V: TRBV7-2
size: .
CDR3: CASSPTGGGPQDTQYF
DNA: TGTGCCAGCAGCCCCACCGGAGGAGGGCCGCAAGATACGCAGTATTTT

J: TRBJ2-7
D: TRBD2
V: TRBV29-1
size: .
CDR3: CSVELITSGRDNEQYF
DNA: TGCAGCGTTGAATTAATAACTAGCGGGAGGGACAATGAGCAGTACTTC

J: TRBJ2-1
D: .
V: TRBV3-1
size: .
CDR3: CASSQDLRGQFF
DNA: TGTGCCAGCAGCCAAGATCTACGGGGGCAGTTCTTC

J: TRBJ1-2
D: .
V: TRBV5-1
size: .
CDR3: CASSLALDGGYTF
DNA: TGCGCCAGCAGCTTGGCCCTAGACGGTGGCTACACCTTC

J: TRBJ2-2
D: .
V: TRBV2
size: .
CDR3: CASNVGGPDTGELFF
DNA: TGTGCCAGCAATGTCGGGGGTCCCGACACCGGGGAGCTGTTTTTT

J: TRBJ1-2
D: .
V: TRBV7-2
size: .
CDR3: CASSPPAEPYGYTF
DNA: TGTGCCAGCAGCCCTCCAGCAGAGCCCTATGGCTACACCTTC

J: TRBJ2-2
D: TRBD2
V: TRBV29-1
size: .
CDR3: CSVLAGGVTGELFF
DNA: TGCAGCGTTTTAGCGGGAGGAGTCACCGGGGAGCTGTTTTTT

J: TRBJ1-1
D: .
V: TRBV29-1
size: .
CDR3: CSVRVGEAFF
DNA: TGCAGCGTTAGGGTGGGTGAAGCTTTCTTT

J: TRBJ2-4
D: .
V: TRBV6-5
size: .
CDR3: CASNEGNIQYF
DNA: TGTGCCAGCAATGAGGGGAACATTCAGTACTTC

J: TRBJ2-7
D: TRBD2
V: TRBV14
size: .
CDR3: CASSQEGRGAYEQYF
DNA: TGTGCCAGCAGCCAAGAAGGGCGGGGGGCCTACGAGCAGTACTTC

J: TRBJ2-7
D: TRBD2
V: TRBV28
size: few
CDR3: CASLAGGFYEQYF
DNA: TGTGCCAGCCTAGCGGGAGGATTCTACGAGCAGTACTTC

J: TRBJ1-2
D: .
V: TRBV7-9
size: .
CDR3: CASSLGAIGYGYTF
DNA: TGTGCCAGCAGCTTGGGGGCCATCGGCTATGGCTACACCTTC

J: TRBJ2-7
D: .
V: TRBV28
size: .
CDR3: CASSLGAPAYEQYF
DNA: TGTGCCAGCAGTTTGGGGGCACCTGCCTACGAGCAGTACTTC

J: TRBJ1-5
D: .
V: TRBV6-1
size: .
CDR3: CASSERLYQPQHF
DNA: TGTGCCAGCAGTGAGCGACTGTATCAGCCCCAGCATTTT

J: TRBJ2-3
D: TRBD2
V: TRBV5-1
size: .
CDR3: CASSQQAGGLSDTQYF
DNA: TGCGCCAGCAGCCAACAAGCGGGGGGGCTGTCAGATACGCAGTATTTT

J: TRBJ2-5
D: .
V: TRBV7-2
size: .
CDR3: CASSLRQTQETQYF
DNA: TGTGCCAGCAGCTTACGACAAACTCAAGAGACCCAGTACTTC

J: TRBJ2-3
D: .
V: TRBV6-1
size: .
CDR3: CASSDGPAGTDTQYF
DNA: TGTGCCAGCAGTGATGGTCCGGCGGGGACAGATACGCAGTATTTT

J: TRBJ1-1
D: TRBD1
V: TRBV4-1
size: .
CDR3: CASSVPGQLNTEAFF
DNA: TGCGCCAGCAGCGTACCGGGACAGTTGAACACTGAAGCTTTCTTT

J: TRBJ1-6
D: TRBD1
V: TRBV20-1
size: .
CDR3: CSARGHRGELYNSPLHF
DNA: TGCAGTGCTAGAGGCCACAGGGGTGAACTCTATAATTCACCCCTCCACTTT

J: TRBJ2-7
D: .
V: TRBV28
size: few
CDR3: CASSPRTVTYEQYF
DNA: TGTGCCAGCAGTCCTCGGACAGTAACCTACGAGCAGTACTTC

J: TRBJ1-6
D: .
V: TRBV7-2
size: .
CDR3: CASSRGVVGSPLHF
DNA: TGTGCCAGCAGCCGAGGGGTTGTCGGCTCACCCCTCCACTTT

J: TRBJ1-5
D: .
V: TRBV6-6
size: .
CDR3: CASSYRDSNQPQHF
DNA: TGTGCCAGCAGTTATCGGGATAGCAATCAGCCCCAGCATTTT

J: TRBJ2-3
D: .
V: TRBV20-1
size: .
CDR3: CSARDVATSTQYF
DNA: TGCAGTGCTAGAGATGTGGCTACGAGTACGCAGTATTTT

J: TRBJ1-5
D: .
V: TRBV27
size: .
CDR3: CASSPGAHQPQHF
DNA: TGTGCCAGCAGTCCCGGGGCCCATCAGCCCCAGCATTTT

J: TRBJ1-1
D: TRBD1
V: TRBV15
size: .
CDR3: CATSRALDRVPEAFF
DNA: TGTGCCACCAGCAGAGCCCTGGACAGGGTTCCTGAAGCTTTCTTT

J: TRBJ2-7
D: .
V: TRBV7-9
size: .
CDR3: CASTMSGVTYEQYF
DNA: TGTGCCAGCACCATGTCGGGGGTGACCTACGAGCAGTACTTC

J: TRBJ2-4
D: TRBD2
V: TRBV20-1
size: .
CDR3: CSASLAGGQKYF
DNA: TGCAGTGCTAGCTTAGCGGGAGGGCAGAAGTACTTC

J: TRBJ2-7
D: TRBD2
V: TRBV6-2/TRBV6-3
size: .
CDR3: CASTFQSPGLEDEQYF
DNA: TGTGCCAGCACCTTCCAATCACCGGGACTAGAGGACGAGCAGTACTTC